This T cell receptor (beta chain) is from a study of vaccination effects on CD4 cells after COVID-19. TCRdb keeps only in-frame clones here, not all; method: immunoSEQ multiplex PCR. The data show some 35,000 clones, with roughly 69% seen just once and about 15% held by the top ten. Pools of viral peptides were used by the ViraFEST assay to expand antigen-specific CD4+ T cells ahead of sequencing. Scientists isolated CD4+ T cells after a roughly 9-day culture period ended. A PCR test confirmed that the person had SARS-CoV-2 infection between March and December 2020. Each well held about 2 million PBMC cultured with around 9 ug/ml peptides and 7.5 to 10 IU/ml IL-2. This clone has a handful of counts. The antigen is unknown. The sequencing used CD4+ T cells from PBMCs cultured with HCoV-NL63 spike peptides, collected before COVID-19 vaccination. The TCR sequence derives from a human donor who had a prior SARS-CoV-2 infection.

The CDR3 loop reads CASSFGTGDQPQHF. In DNA form, the CDR3 reads TGTGCCAGCAGCTTCGGGACAGGGGATCAGCCCCAGCATTTT. The V gene is TRBV7-9, the J gene TRBJ1-5; TRBD1 matches at 10 bases. This CDR3 has 14 residues. Germline-derived CDR1 and CDR2 are SEHNR and FQNEAQ (reference sequence). J lost 5 bases, V lost 3 bases, and 1 base had no gene match.